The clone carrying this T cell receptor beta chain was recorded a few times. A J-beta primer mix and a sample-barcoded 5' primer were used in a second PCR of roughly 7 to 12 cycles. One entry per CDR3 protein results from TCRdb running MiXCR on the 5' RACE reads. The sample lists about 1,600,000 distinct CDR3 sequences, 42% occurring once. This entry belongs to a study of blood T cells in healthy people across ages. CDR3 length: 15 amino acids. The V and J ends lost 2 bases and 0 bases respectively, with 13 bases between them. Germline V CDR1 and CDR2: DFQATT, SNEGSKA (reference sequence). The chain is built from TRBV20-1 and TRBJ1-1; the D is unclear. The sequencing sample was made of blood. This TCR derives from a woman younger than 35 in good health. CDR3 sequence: CSARPYGRLNTEAFF. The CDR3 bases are TGCAGTGCTAGACCCTATGGCAGATTGAACACTGAAGCTTTCTTT.